Shown below are 25 T cell receptor beta chains from a single sample sequenced in a study of patients and donors after allogeneic stem cell transplantation. Each CDR3 protein gets one entry after TCRdb re-called the RT-PCR reads with MiXCR. The sample records under 200,000 distinct CDR3 sequences, 30% being singletons. Sequences were obtained from blood, either unsorted or a sorted T cell fraction (not recorded which). These receptors all come from a human donor who was either an allogeneic HSCT recipient or a stem cell or donor lymphocyte infusion donor (not recorded which). It is not recorded whose cells these are; they may come from a transplant donor.

This clonotype was seen repeatedly, ten times or more. This sequence joins TRBV27 and TRBJ1-4; 9 bases map to TRBD1. Germline V gives CDR1 MNHEY, CDR2 SMNVEV (reference sequence). CDR3 length equals 13 residues. Unmatched junction bases numbered 1, after V lost 3 bases and J lost 8 bases. DNA for the CDR3: TGTGCCAGCAGTTTGGACAGGGGAGAAAAACTGTTTTTT. Amino acid sequence: CASSLDRGEKLFF.

This clonotype was counted many times. The V gene is TRBV28, the J gene TRBJ1-2; D gene ambiguous. Germline V gives CDR1 MDHEN, CDR2 SYDVKM. There are 11 residues in the CDR3. V was shortened by 7 bases and J by 5 bases, with 8 bases between the two germline ends. The CDR3 reads CASTSNYGYTF. CDR3 sequence (DNA): TGTGCCAGCACGAGTAATTATGGCTACACCTTC.

This chain links TRBV24-1 with TRBJ2-6; D not certain. V gave up 5 bases and J gave up 4 bases, with 8 bases separating them. The germline V gene has CDR1 KGHDR and CDR2 SFDVKD. The CDR3 runs 14 residues. CDR3 nucleotide sequence: TGTGCCACCAGTGGTGGGTCCGGGGCCAACGTCCTGACTTTC. Translated: CATSGGSGANVLTF.

This clonotype has a handful of counts. This sequence joins TRBV5-5 and TRBJ2-3, with a weak D call TRBD2 (5 bases). The CDR3 has 13 amino acids. Germline loops: CDR1 SGHKS, CDR2 YYEKEE (reference sequence). V was shortened by 4 bases and J by 11 bases, with 17 bases between the two germline ends. CDR3 loop: CASSQTINWGQYF. CDR3 sequence (DNA): TGTGCCAGCAGCCAGACTATCAATTGGGGGCAGTATTTT.

This chain uses TRBV12-3 or TRBV12-4 with TRBJ2-7; D not certain. Trimming took off 4 bases at V and 2 bases at J, with 15 bases between the two ends. The length of the CDR3 is 15 residues. The DNA for the CDR3 is TGTGCCAGCAGTTCCGGGCCCGATGGGACCTACGAGCAGTACTTC. Translated: CASSSGPDGTYEQYF.

The chain uses TRBV6-5 and TRBJ2-1; 14 nucleotides line up with TRBD2. The length of the CDR3 is 16 residues. Trimming cost V 6 bases and J 3 bases; bases outside gene matches: 4. Germline assignment: CDR1 MNHEY and CDR2 SVGAGI. CDR3 region: CASRTGLAGGYNEQFF. The DNA of the CDR3 is TGTGCCAGCAGAACCGGACTAGCGGGAGGCTACAATGAGCAGTTCTTC.

The CDR3 region has the DNA TGTGCCAGCAGTGAAAACGGACTAGCGGGCCAAGAGACCCAGTACTTC. Translated: CASSENGLAGQETQYF. This rearrangement joins TRBV2 to TRBJ2-5; 11 nucleotides agree with TRBD2. The CDR3 has 16 residues. V shed 2 bases, J shed 1 base, and the junction held 3 bases outside the gene matches. CDR1 SNHLY and CDR2 FYNNEI come from the germline V gene.

This clonotype was recorded a few times. V and J are TRBV12-3 or TRBV12-4 and TRBJ2-1; 7 bases agree with TRBD1. The V gene end was trimmed by 5 bases and the J gene end by 0 bases; junction bases not matched to a gene: 4. There are 15 residues in the CDR3. CDR3 residues: CASSTGVGSYNEQFF. The CDR3 bases are TGTGCCAGCAGTACAGGGGTAGGCTCCTACAATGAGCAGTTCTTC.

The table lists this clonotype with a count of one. Just one base apart from a much larger clone, this may be a read error. The genes are TRBV12-3 or TRBV12-4 and TRBJ1-1, with D perhaps TRBD1 (5 bases). The CDR3 loop spans 15 amino acids. Trimming cost V 1 base and J 4 bases, with 13 bases left between them. The DNA of the CDR3 is TGTGCCAGCAGTTTAGACAACAGGTGGTGCACTGAAGCTTTCTTT. The encoded protein is CASSLDNRWCTEAFF.

This clonotype was observed a handful of times. This chain connects TRBV24-1 to TRBJ1-6; weak D call: TRBD1 (5 bases). The CDR3 runs to 14 residues. The V gene's germline CDR1 is KGHDR and CDR2 SFDVKD. Trimming pared 3 bases from V and 9 bases from J, leaving 11 bases between. In nucleotides, the CDR3 is TGTGCCACCAGTGATGCCCCAGGGAGTTCACCCCTCCACTTT. It translates to CATSDAPGSSPLHF.

This clonotype was picked up a small number of times. V and J are TRBV28 and TRBJ2-5; tentative D call: TRBD2 (5 bases). Germline V gene data show CDR1 as MDHEN and CDR2 as SYDVKM. V lost 3 bases and J 5 bases, leaving 13 bases between the germline ends. The CDR3 extends over 14 amino acids. In DNA form, the CDR3 reads TGTGCCAGCAGTTTCACCTTGGGAGCGGAGACCCAGTACTTC. Translating gives CASSFTLGAETQYF.

In nucleotides, the CDR3 is TGTGCCATCAGTGTTACCATAAGCGGGAATTCCTACAATGAGCAGTTCTTC. It encodes CAISVTISGNSYNEQFF. The chain links TRBV10-3 to TRBJ2-1; 7 bases line up with TRBD2. The CDR3 sequence is 17 residues long. J was trimmed by 1 base and V by 4 bases; bases with no gene match: 10. CDR1 and CDR2 (germline): ENHRY, SYGVKD.

This clonotype has at least ten counts. The CDR3 reads CSARGGDRYTF. CDR3 DNA sequence: TGCAGTGCTAGAGGGGGCGATCGCTACACCTTC. The chain is built from TRBV20-1 and TRBJ1-2; the D gene is possibly TRBD1 (5 bases). CDR1 and CDR2 from the germline V gene are DFQATT and SNEGSKA (reference sequence). CDR3 length equals 11 residues. With 1 base removed from V and 9 bases from J, the gap between germline ends came to 9 bases.

This chain joins TRBV29-1 and TRBJ2-1; 11 nucleotides line up with TRBD2. The CDR3 covers 14 residues. V shed 4 bases and J 7 bases; nucleotides not matched to a gene: 6. Germline lookup yields CDR1 SQVTM and CDR2 ANQGSEA. CDR3 loop: CSVAPLAGVNEQFF. The CDR3, as DNA: TGCAGCGTTGCGCCACTAGCGGGAGTGAATGAGCAGTTCTTC.

In its sample, this clonotype was seen a few times. The gene calls are TRBV15 and TRBJ1-5; 7 bases map to TRBD1. Germline V lookup: CDR1 LNHNV, CDR2 YYDKDF (reference sequence). The CDR3 length is 16 residues. With 1 base clipped from V and 0 bases from J, the junction kept 3 bases outside the gene matches. The CDR3 nucleotides are TGTGCCACCAGCAGAGCCGCAGGGGGTAGCAATCAGCCCCAGCATTTT. Its translation is CATSRAAGGSNQPQHF.

The genes are TRBV5-1 and TRBJ2-5; 7 bases line up with TRBD2. Germline CDR1 reads SGHRS; CDR2 reads YFSETQ. CDR3 length equals 17 residues. The trim removed 4 bases at V and 2 bases at J, leaving 14 bases unmatched. For the CDR3, the DNA is TGCGCCAGCAGCCCCGGACTAGGAAAGAGAGGTCAAGAGACCCAGTACTTC. Protein product: CASSPGLGKRGQETQYF.

The V gene is TRBV6-5, the J gene TRBJ2-2, with D perhaps TRBD2 (6 bases). The V end lost 5 bases, the J end lost 2 bases, and 9 bases lay between the germline ends. The length of the CDR3 is 14 residues. Germline V gives CDR1 MNHEY, CDR2 SVGAGI. The CDR3 nucleotides read TGTGCCAGCAGTCCGGGAGCTAACACCGGGGAGCTGTTTTTT. Protein product: CASSPGANTGELFF.

A few counts support this clonotype. The chain links TRBV20-1 to TRBJ1-5, with D possibly TRBD1 on 5 matching bases. This CDR3 comprises 15 residues. CDR1 and CDR2 (germline): DFQATT, SNEGSKA (reference sequence). V was shortened by 3 bases and J by 4 bases, with 16 bases between the two germline ends. CDR3 DNA: TGCAGTGCTAGGTACGGAGAGGGGAGGAATCAGCCCCAGCATTTT. Protein product: CSARYGEGRNQPQHF.

In this sample, this clonotype turned up a few times. This chain uses TRBV7-2 with TRBJ2-2; tentative D call: TRBD1 (6 bases). Germline V gives CDR1 SGHTA, CDR2 FQGNSA. This CDR3 comprises 15 residues. Trimming removed 3 bases at V and 4 bases at J, with 12 bases between. The CDR3 DNA follows: TGTGCCAGCAGCTTCGGACAGTCTTTCACCGGGGAGCTGTTTTTT. Its translation is CASSFGQSFTGELFF.

There are a few counts of this clonotype. The rearrangement uses TRBV15 and TRBJ2-3; D remains ambiguous. From germline, CDR1 is LNHNV and CDR2 YYDKDF (reference sequence). The CDR3 loop spans 13 amino acids. V was clipped by 3 bases and J by 5 bases, with 9 bases between them. The DNA for the CDR3 is TGTGCCACCAGCAGCTTTTGGGGAGATACGCAGTATTTT. Encoded protein: CATSSFWGDTQYF.

This clonotype was picked up a small number of times. The chain is built from TRBV29-1 and TRBJ1-2, with D unresolved. CDR1 SQVTM and CDR2 ANQGSEA come from the germline V gene. V lost 1 base and J 7 bases, leaving 7 bases between the germline ends. The CDR3 covers 11 residues. CDR3 protein: CSVEVYSGYTF. The CDR3, as DNA: TGCAGCGTTGAAGTTTATAGTGGCTACACCTTC.

The genes are TRBV6-5 and TRBJ2-1; D may be TRBD1 or TRBD2 (5 bases each). CDR1 and CDR2 (germline): MNHEY, SVGAGI. This CDR3 contains 15 residues. The ends were cut back, 7 bases at V and 0 bases at J, with 13 bases in the middle. The CDR3: CASNPGTYSYNEQFF. The CDR3 coding sequence is TGTGCCAGCAATCCGGGGACCTACTCCTACAATGAGCAGTTCTTC.

This chain joins TRBV7-9 and TRBJ2-3, with TRBD2 matching 8 bases. J gave up 4 bases and V 5 bases, and 5 bases lay outside the gene matches. CDR3 length: 14 residues. Germline CDR1 is SEHNR and CDR2 is FQNEAQ (reference sequence). The DNA of the CDR3 is TGTGCCAGCAGCCAAGCGGGAGATGCAGATACGCAGTATTTT. Amino acid sequence: CASSQAGDADTQYF.

The chain joins TRBV12-3 or TRBV12-4 to TRBJ2-3; unclear D gene. V was trimmed by 3 bases and J by 0 bases, leaving 10 bases between them. There are 15 residues in the CDR3. The chain's CDR3 is CASSLSTASTDTQYF. CDR3 coding DNA: TGTGCCAGCAGTTTGAGTACAGCCAGCACAGATACGCAGTATTTT.

The V gene is TRBV10-3, the J gene TRBJ2-6, with D perhaps TRBD1 (5 bases). The CDR3 totals 18 residues. Trimming cost V 8 bases and J 0 bases, with 20 bases left between them. Germline CDR1 reads ENHRY; CDR2 reads SYGVKD. The CDR3 loop is CAIRQIVVGISGANVLTF. The CDR3 DNA reads as TGTGCCATCCGACAGATCGTGGTTGGCATCTCTGGGGCCAACGTCCTGACTTTC.